This TCR beta chain was retrieved from a study of OX40 agonist ivuxolimab in advanced cancers. Across the whole study: Males comprised around four fifths of the group, whose mean age was approximately 62 years (range roughly 20 to 85). Partial responses were achieved by three patients, one with hepatocellular carcinoma and two with cutaneous melanoma.

The CDR3 sequence is 17 residues long. As to this clone: The antigen remains unidentified.

Repertoires were generated with immunoSEQ multiplex PCR, while TCRdb's copy carries only in-frame clones and drops some. In the table there are 43,000 or so clones, about 88% of which are singletons. The study's findings and limits: Clones of CD4+ and CD8+ blood T cells grew by week 6 at doses of 0.1 to 3.0 mg/kg. Expanded clones were, on average, more numerous among CD8+ T cells than CD4+.

This TCR came from an adult with an advanced solid tumor such as melanoma, head and neck, liver or kidney cancer. The sample in question was CD4+ or CD8+ T cells sorted from blood, obtained in a trial of the OX40 agonist ivuxolimab. This chain links TRBV21-1 with TRBJ2-1; the D segment call TRBD2 is taken from the table without a DNA check. TRBV21-1 is reported as a pseudogene. CDR3 coding DNA: TGTGCCAGCAGCAAAGGGGAACCGGGACTAGCGGGAGATGAGCAGTTCTTC. It codes for CASSKGEPGLAGDEQFF.